This T cell receptor (beta chain) was recovered during a study of spatial heterogeneity in lung cancer. The wider study: There were, on average, more than ten raw-read appearances for each unique TCR and UMI combination.

This clonotype is termed medium-sized. The antigen is unknown. This beta chain is an unintended read in a library built for alpha chains; its size means little. Whole-study findings and limits: Mutation counts in tumors were tracked by counts of expanded intratumoral alpha and beta TCRs.

TCRdb fed the 5' RACE reads into MiXCR, producing one record per CDR3 protein. This sample yields around 2,500 distinct CDR3 sequences, of which roughly a fifth are seen a single time; less than 30% belongs to the top ten. V gave up 6 bases and J gave up 0 bases, with 6 bases separating them. The CDR3 covers 13 residues. Time point reported: sample taken at primary tumor resection. Unsorted whole RNA from tumor, nontumor lung or frozen PBMC underwent sequencing. Material: lung tumor tissue, obtained at surgery. This TCR derives from a male donor with early-stage non-small cell lung cancer. The chain joins TRBV12-3 or TRBV12-4 to TRBJ1-5; possibly TRBD1 for D (5 bases). The CDR3 loop is CASRDSSNQPQHF. The DNA for the CDR3 is TGTGCCAGCAGAGACAGTAGCAATCAGCCCCAGCATTTT.